The entry below gives a single TCR beta chain sequence along with its context. Its antigen is unidentified. This sample stems from a study of cytomegalovirus exposure and HLA in healthy donors. Both 60 Vbeta primers and 13 Jbeta primers went into the PCR. The data were produced by immunoSEQ multiplex PCR, yet TCRdb's version contains in-frame clones alone and is incomplete. The sample lists about 55,000 clones; 75% to 80% were seen once. The germline gives CDR1 SGDLS, CDR2 YYNGEE. The V end was cut by 3 bases, the J end by 0 bases, with 15 bases between. The CDR3 contains 16 residues. Whole-study findings and limits: A reported reduction in N-insertions relative to the roughly 700-donor mean was seen in an Asian-associated ancestry cluster in a later analysis. Later on, a genetic analysis was performed. It linked a missense variant in DCLRE1C with V- and J-gene trimming of TCR beta.

This chain links TRBV9 with TRBJ1-2; D is unresolved. Sequenced sample: PBMCs. The receptor's source is a female donor in good health and CMV-seronegative. CDR3 DNA sequence: TGTGCCAGCAGCGCCTCGACTGTAACGTCTAACTATGGCTACACCTTC. It encodes CASSASTVTSNYGYTF.